Following are 21 T cell receptor beta chains from one sample sequenced in a study of blood T cell repertoires in COVID-19. Produced via immunoSEQ multiplex PCR; TCRdb's table is partial and in-frame only. The sample records approximately 81,000 clones, 91% being singletons. Sequenced: peripheral blood. The origin of the receptors is a woman between 50 and 59 years old in a cohort sampled during active COVID-19.

This chain connects TRBV6-6 to TRBJ1-2; D remains ambiguous. The V gene's germline CDR1 is MNHNY and CDR2 SVGAGI (reference sequence). This CDR3 contains 13 residues. Trimming removed 2 bases from V and 8 bases from J, with 12 bases in between. This chain's CDR3 is CASSYRDSMGYTF. The CDR3 DNA is TGTGCCAGCAGTTACCGGGATTCTATGGGCTACACCTTC.

The chain has TRBV30 and TRBJ2-1; D may be TRBD1 (6 bases). Trimming left V 1 base short and J 9 bases short, with 10 bases between. This CDR3 region has 12 residues. The V gene's germline CDR1 is GTSNPN and CDR2 SVGIG (reference sequence). CDR3 sequence: CAWSGGQTEQFF. In DNA form, the CDR3 reads TGTGCCTGGAGTGGCGGACAGACTGAGCAGTTCTTC.

The chain employs TRBV3-1 (or the pseudogene TRBV3-2) and TRBJ2-3; 9 positions match TRBD2. The V gene's germline CDR1 is LGHDT and CDR2 YNNKEL (reference sequence). The CDR3 length is 16 residues. Losses at the gene ends were 4 bases for V and 6 bases for J; bases not matched to a gene: 11. The CDR3 nucleotides read TGTGCCAGCAGCCGAGAGGGCGGGGGGGAAGGCGATACGCAGTATTTT. Translating it yields CASSREGGGEGDTQYF.

The chain couples TRBV5-4 to TRBJ1-2, with D possibly being TRBD1 (6 bases). V gave up 2 bases and J gave up 4 bases, with 9 bases separating them. CDR3 length: 13 amino acids. Germline lookup yields CDR1 SGHNT and CDR2 YYREEE (reference sequence). The DNA of the CDR3 is TGTGCCAGCAGCTTTGGGGGCAGCTATGGCTACACCTTC. This sequence encodes CASSFGGSYGYTF.

This chain joins TRBV28 and TRBJ1-4; a possible D gene is TRBD1 (6 bases). The length of the CDR3 is 17 residues. V lost 3 bases and J lost 0, with 14 bases in between. Germline V gives CDR1 MDHEN, CDR2 SYDVKM. CDR3 protein: CASSFRQGLATNEKLFF. Written as DNA, the CDR3 is TGTGCCAGCAGTTTTCGGCAGGGGCTCGCAACTAATGAAAAACTGTTTTTT.

The chain is built from TRBV5-4 and TRBJ1-6; TRBD1 aligns across 12 bases. CDR1 is SGHNT and CDR2 is YYREEE in the germline V gene (reference sequence). The length of the CDR3 is 19 residues. With 4 bases clipped from V and 0 bases from J, the junction kept 8 bases outside the gene matches. The CDR3 region has the DNA TGTGCCAGCAGCACCGGGACAGGGGGCTATTTCTCCTATAATTCACCCCTCCACTTT. It specifies CASSTGTGGYFSYNSPLHF.

The chain recombines TRBV5-1 with TRBJ2-5; 8 nucleotides agree with TRBD1. The CDR3 consists of 16 residues. The ends lost 4 bases at V and 2 bases at J; junction bases unmatched: 10. CDR1 and CDR2 from the germline V gene are SGHRS and YFSETQ. CDR3 region: CASSRTGPTIQETQYF. In DNA form, the CDR3 reads TGCGCCAGCAGCAGGACAGGGCCAACGATACAAGAGACCCAGTACTTC.

This clone was recorded only once. V gene TRBV25-1 combines with J gene TRBJ1-4, with TRBD1 matching over 9 bases. J gave up 6 bases and V 2 bases, and 7 bases lay outside the gene matches. Germline lookup yields CDR1 MGHDK and CDR2 SYGVNS. The CDR3 is 16 residues long. CDR3 amino acids: CASSEGQGYYDEKLFF. For the CDR3, the DNA is TGTGCCAGCAGTGAAGGACAGGGGTACTACGATGAAAAACTGTTTTTT.

The CDR3 nucleotides are TGTGCCAGCAGTCCCAGGACTAGCGGCTACGAGCAGTACTTC. Amino acids: CASSPRTSGYEQYF. This sequence joins TRBV6-2 or TRBV6-3 and TRBJ2-7; 10 nucleotides agree with TRBD2. The germline CDR1 and CDR2 sequences are MNHEY and SVGEGT. V shed 5 bases and J 3 bases; nucleotides not matched to a gene: 4. The CDR3 runs to 14 residues.

The rearrangement joins TRBV7-3 to TRBJ2-3; 15 nucleotides match TRBD2. Trimming cost V 4 bases and J 4 bases; bases outside gene matches: 3. Germline V gives CDR1 SGHTA, CDR2 FQGTGA. The CDR3 covers 16 residues. The CDR3 region has the DNA TGTGCCAGCAGCTCCGGACTAGCGGGAGGGCCAGATACGCAGTATTTT. This translates into CASSSGLAGGPDTQYF.

The V and J genes are TRBV7-8 and TRBJ1-1; TRBD1 matches 7 bases. CDR1 is SGHVS and CDR2 is FQNEAQ in the germline V gene. The CDR3 spans 16 residues. J lost 1 base, V lost 3 bases, and 8 bases had no gene match. DNA of the CDR3: TGTGCCAGCAGCTTGATTTCCGGGACAGCGAACACTGAAGCTTTCTTT. Encoded protein: CASSLISGTANTEAFF.

The rearrangement uses TRBV10-3 and TRBJ2-5, with TRBD1 as a possible D gene (6 bases). Trimming left V 5 bases short and J 3 bases short, with 13 bases between. This CDR3 is 14 amino acids long. Germline CDR1 reads ENHRY; CDR2 reads SYGVKD. CDR3 in amino acids: CAISQGRQKETQYF. In nucleotides, the CDR3 is TGTGCCATCAGTCAGGGGCGCCAGAAAGAGACCCAGTACTTC.

The rearrangement links TRBV18 to TRBJ2-7, with 8 bases lining up with TRBD1. The CDR3 contains 15 residues. V lost 3 bases to trimming and J lost 4 bases; unmatched junction nucleotides: 8. Germline V CDR1 and CDR2: KGHSH, LQKENI. CDR3 sequence reads: CASSPRGQAQYEQYF. DNA for the CDR3: TGTGCCAGCTCACCTAGGGGACAGGCCCAATACGAGCAGTACTTC.

The J gene is TRBJ2-1, the V gene TRBV7-9; 7 positions agree with TRBD2. The junction had 4 bases not matched to a gene; V was cut back by 1 base and J by 4 bases. CDR1 and CDR2 from the germline V gene are SEHNR and FQNEAQ (reference sequence). The CDR3 covers 15 residues. CDR3 region: CASSLGAGIYNEQFF. The DNA of the CDR3 is TGTGCCAGCAGCTTAGGAGCGGGAATATACAATGAGCAGTTCTTC.

This chain uses TRBV5-8 with TRBJ2-3, with D maybe TRBD2 (6 bases). From germline, CDR1 is SGHTS and CDR2 YDEGEE. CDR3 length: 17 residues. Trimming shortened V by 3 bases and J by 3 bases, and 20 bases separated the two germline ends. CDR3 loop: CASSWSPGTGETDTQYF. In nucleotides, the CDR3 is TGTGCCAGCAGCTGGTCACCGGGAACGGGGGAGACAGATACGCAGTATTTT.

V usage is TRBV24-1 and J usage is TRBJ2-2, with no clear D. The V end was cut by 3 bases, the J end by 6 bases, with 10 bases between. Germline loops: CDR1 KGHDR, CDR2 SFDVKD. The CDR3 is 14 residues long. CDR3 bases: TGTGCCACCAGTGATCCGGGTCGGGCCGGGGAGCTGTTTTTT. Translating it yields CATSDPGRAGELFF.

The V call is TRBV5-1, the J call TRBJ2-3, with 11 bases matching TRBD2. Trimming removed 0 bases from V and 2 bases from J; junction bases left unmatched: 2. Germline CDR1 SGHRS, CDR2 YFSETQ. This CDR3 comprises 16 residues. This chain's CDR3 is CASSLGLAGITDTQYF. CDR3 bases: TGCGCCAGCAGCTTGGGACTAGCGGGGATCACAGATACGCAGTATTTT.

V is TRBV5-1 and J is TRBJ1-2; no definite D call. Germline lookup yields CDR1 SGHRS and CDR2 YFSETQ. The V gene lost 5 bases and the J gene lost 4 bases, with 12 bases spanning the gap. The CDR3 runs 13 residues. The CDR3 loop reads CASRFEGLYGYTF. The CDR3 DNA sequence: TGCGCCAGCAGATTTGAGGGTCTCTATGGCTACACCTTC.

V usage is TRBV6-5 and J usage is TRBJ2-5; a possible D gene is TRBD2 (6 bases). V gave up 7 bases and J gave up 0 bases, with 9 bases separating them. The CDR3 is 13 amino acids. Germline CDR1 and CDR2: MNHEY and SVGAGI. CDR3 in amino acids: CASMGGNQETQYF. For the CDR3, the DNA is TGTGCCAGCATGGGCGGGAACCAAGAGACCCAGTACTTC.

The CDR3 DNA reads TGCGCCAGCAGCCCGGGTAGGACTAGCGGGGGGTTGGGGGAGCAGTACTTC. Its protein product is CASSPGRTSGGLGEQYF. The chain combines TRBV4-1 with TRBJ2-7, with 14 bases fitting TRBD2. The V gene's germline CDR1 is MGHRA and CDR2 YSYEKL. The CDR3 is 17 amino acids. V lost 4 bases to trimming and J lost 7 bases; unmatched junction nucleotides: 12.

The table lists this clone with a count of one. V gene TRBV28 combines with J gene TRBJ1-5, with 7 bases lining up with TRBD1. Germline assignment: CDR1 MDHEN and CDR2 SYDVKM. This CDR3 has 14 residues. After removal of 5 bases from V and 2 bases from J, the junction contained 3 bases not matched to a gene. The CDR3 protein is CASSTGTGNQPQHF. The CDR3 DNA sequence: TGTGCCAGCAGTACCGGGACAGGCAATCAGCCCCAGCATTTT.